This TCR beta chain was sequenced in a study of cytomegalovirus exposure and HLA in healthy donors (dated by TCRdb to about 2017). Turning to the overall study: An earlier analysis of several hundred of the donors reported 276 Gb of sequence data and 117 million unique TCR beta sequences from about 200 million T cells. Roughly 300 gigabases of sequencing data and roughly 90 million unique TCR sequences were included in an early release covering 550 to 800 HLA-typed donors. The genetic ancestry cluster associated with self-reported Caucasian donors included 81% of the 300 to 450 genotyped donors. The study aimed to test whether signatures of past pathogen exposure could be identified by cataloging public T cell receptors. The study used immunosequencing to profile the T cell repertoires of 666 subjects and linked those repertoires to cytomegalovirus serostatus. A separate validation cohort of 100 to 150 different subjects was used in addition to the approximately 700-subject first cohort. To predict cytomegalovirus infection status, the study combined high-throughput TCR immunosequencing, statistical association of individual TCRs with disease status, and machine learning. A later analysis re-analyzed previously published TCR beta repertoires from hundreds of donors and added high-resolution HLA genotyping to study TCR occurrence patterns. Rather than using new phenotypic data, the later analysis identified candidate immune exposures from TCR beta sequences and from how often those sequences occurred across donors. To decide whether each TCR beta V gene segment behaved as functional or pseudogenic, an earlier analysis of fewer than 750 of the donors relied on high-throughput TCR beta sequencing. Donor age, sex, ethnicity and CMV serostatus were collected together with the repertoire data. Genome-wide SNP genotypes for about 65% of the 666 donors were used in a later genetic analysis, which treated that subset as a discovery cohort. Every discovery cohort repertoire had been produced on one sequencing platform. HLA typing covered class I and class II loci at four-digit resolution. The number of typed donors differed by locus: about 620-640 for A, B, C, DRB1 and DQB1; approximately 530 for DQA1; approximately 610 for DPA1; and some 470 for DPB1. A handful of DR-DQ haplotypes were treated as single units for association and clustering because of strong linkage in the cohort. Among 300 to 500 genotyped donors of the cohort, an average of around 220,000 unique TCR beta nucleotide sequences was sequenced per donor, of which about 20% were non-productive. The study at large found these results: Because counts were too low, roughly 17 rarely observed V segments, including chromosome 9 orphons, were left out of the earlier analysis of about 620 of the donors. Sequencing depth was assumed to be roughly uniform across donors in the presence/absence analyses, though that assumption may not hold. A further reported finding was that TCR beta sequences accurately predicted the HLA-A and HLA-B alleles for most subjects in the first cohort. According to a later analysis, parvovirus B19, influenza, CMV and Epstein-Barr virus appeared linked to several top co-occurrence clusters. The authors suggested that the approach could potentially be generalized to other disease states and immunological phenotypes. Some IMGT-functional V segments, including TRBV6-2 and TRBV6-3, could not be distinguished by the 87-base-pair reads and were therefore excluded. In the study, around 150 TCR beta chains were listed as associated with cytomegalovirus. Most TCR sequences were seen in very few donors, while some public TCRs were found in many individuals. A later analysis associated 16,951 TCR beta sequences with specific HLA alleles at a false discovery rate of 0.05. In a later analysis, the rate of TCR association differed among HLA loci, with DRB1 alleles having the most associated TCRs and HLA-C alleles having the fewest. A later analysis found that HLA-associated TCR beta chains were more clonally expanded and had lower generation probabilities than equally common non-associated chains. An earlier analysis of some 560 of the donors showed that most TCR beta V segments appeared in productive rearrangements either about 90% or about 30% of the time, which broadly matched IMGT annotations. According to a later analysis, most CMV-associated TCR beta chains appeared to be HLA-restricted, and the HLA associations seemed to be driven largely by CMV exposure. A later genetic analysis associated a missense DCLRE1C variant with V-gene and J-gene trimming of TCR beta chains, and an independent cohort replicated the association. Strong co-occurrence of HLA alleles, especially DR and DQ, made assigning TCR associations to individual alleles difficult. The classifier was reported to diagnose cytomegalovirus status with high specificity and sensitivity in both the original cohort and the validation cohort. The cohort was sequenced for TCR beta chains only, and without alpha or paired-chain data the features that could be detected were limited. The sequencing pipeline was judged likely to have produced a cluster of highly shared sequence variants as a technical artifact. HLA typing was unavailable for some donors at each locus, so association tests used only the typed subset. Compared with the roughly 700-donor mean, donors in an Asian-associated ancestry cluster had fewer N-insertions in productive TCRs, according to a later genetic analysis. In vitro tests confirmed that a few of the cytomegalovirus-associated TCR beta chains recognize cytomegalovirus antigens. CMV serostatus was the only immune exposure information available for the cohort. Linkage disequilibrium might explain the correlated functional status among segregating V segments, but an unknown experimental factor could not be excluded.

Turning to this clone: The antigen it binds to is not known. Nothing much larger sits one base from this clone, and base qualities are not available.

Library method: the immunoSEQ multiplex PCR assay. For the multiplex PCR, a mixture combining 60 forward primers for TCR Vbeta segments and 13 reverse primers for TCR Jbeta segments was used. Amplification of the CDR3 region of rearranged TCR beta genes was performed with a multiplex PCR assay on genomic DNA. Amplified TCR beta libraries were sequenced as 87-base-pair reads on the Illumina HiSeq System. On the authors' methods: Across the roughly 600 repertoires, a later analysis counted roughly 84 million unique TCR beta chains, 8.5 million to 12 million of which were shared by at least two donors. Raw reads were error-corrected and collapsed into unique sequences by a nearest-neighbor algorithm in which closely related sequences were merged to remove PCR and sequencing errors. V, D and J gene segments were assigned by aligning CDR3 sequences to IMGT reference sequences. For a sequence to be retained, at least a six-nucleotide match to both a V gene segment and a J gene segment was required. Rearrangements were classified as productive when the CDR3 lacked stop codons and remained in frame with V and J, and all other rearrangements were classified as non-productive. Following IMGT convention, CDR3 was defined as the stretch from the second conserved V-encoded cysteine to the conserved J-encoded phenylalanine. Sequences without an unambiguous match to a single V gene segment were excluded from the earlier analysis of about 600 of the donors. In an earlier analysis of some 590 of the donors, V segments were called functional above 56.7% productive rearrangements and were called segregating when the between-donor standard deviation exceeded 5%. To diagnose cytomegalovirus status from the catalog of TCR beta chain sequences, a statistical classification framework was built. V and J gene assignment, in a later analysis, came from comparing TCR nucleotide sequences with IMGT/GENE-DB human TR gene sequences. A later analysis assigned CDR3 sequences and most-parsimonious VDJ recombination scenarios with the TCRdist pipeline. In a later analysis, each TCR beta chain was defined by its CDR3 amino acid sequence together with its V-gene family, and reads lacking a unique V-gene family were excluded. A later analysis removed 600 or so highly shared, low-generation-probability nucleotide sequences to deal with suspected cross-contamination and a sequencing artifact. In a later analysis, a clonal expansion index was calculated for each public chain from normalized within-repertoire ranks of inferred template counts. A later analysis computed generation probabilities with a VDJ recombination model fitted to out-of-frame rearrangements, and checked the results against IGoR. In a later analysis, TCR-TCR, TCR-HLA and TCR-CMV co-occurrence was scored with hypergeometric tests, and a repertoire-size bias correction was applied to TCR pairs. To estimate false discovery rates, a later analysis permuted the HLA or CMV assignments 20 times. In a later analysis, co-occurring TCRs were grouped with DBSCAN, and TCRdist sequence similarity was added when clustering was performed within HLA-allele-positive subsets. Repertoires with fewer than 30,000 or more than 120,000 public chains, plus five repertoires with anomalous nucleotide sharing, were excluded from co-occurrence clustering. This immuneACCESS table, as held by TCRdb, lists in-frame sequences with V and J called but not all clones. Of the missing ones, under half trace to an unresolved V gene in checked studies; the others have no known cause. From that table come the V and J calls and clone size; the DNA was used to work out D and trimming. This sample lists roughly 140,000 clones; roughly three quarters were detected once. About 3.2% of the sample comes from the top ten.

The CDR3 holds 17 amino acids from the cysteine to the phenylalanine. Of all the DNA, just the CDR3 is kept, 51 bases in frame from base 1. The CDR1 and CDR2 encoded by the germline V gene (reference sequence) are GTSNPN and SVGIG. The junction shows trimming of 1 base on V and 5 bases on J, plus 21 bases between the germline ends. The cohort comprised around 700 healthy bone marrow donors. At the time of sampling, every cohort member was nominally healthy, though immune exposures that went unrecorded were likely present. The donor was CMV seronegative and was included in the group of a few hundred seronegative cohort members. Every donor gave a peripheral blood sample, and the peripheral blood mononuclear cells from that sample were used for TCR beta sequencing. Genomic DNA was extracted from the blood cell samples with the Qiagen DNeasy Blood Extraction Kit.

This TCR derives from a female donor in good health and CMV-seronegative. The sample taken for sequencing was PBMCs. Recombination linked TRBV30 to TRBJ2-1; the best D guess is TRBD2, with 6 bases matching. The CDR3 reads as follows: CAWSALRAGARNNEQFF. The base sequence is TGTGCCTGGAGTGCACTGAGAGCGGGCGCCAGAAACAATGAGCAGTTCTTC.